This T cell receptor beta chain comes out of a study of blood T cell repertoires in COVID-19. Overall study context: There were acute and convalescent COVID-19 samples, and they came from the United States, Italy and Spain.

The CDR3 sequence is 16 residues long. Trimming pared 5 bases from V and 0 bases from J, leaving 15 bases between. Germline V CDR1 and CDR2: SGHKS, YYEKEE (reference sequence). Some clones are missing from TCRdb's copy, which holds only in-frame ones; the method was immunoSEQ multiplex PCR. The sample lists fewer than 250,000 clones; more than 70% were seen once. The V and J genes are TRBV5-5 and TRBJ2-1; weak D call: TRBD1 (5 bases). Sequenced: PBMCs or T cells enriched from blood (not recorded which). The clonotype was recovered from a woman under 30 who had recovered from COVID-19. The CDR3 protein is CASRRSRASSYNEQFF. The CDR3 DNA sequence: TGTGCCAGCAGGCGGTCCAGGGCTAGCTCCTACAATGAGCAGTTCTTC.